Listed here are 15 T cell receptor beta chains from one sample, sequenced in a study of T cells expressing NK-cell markers. TCRdb re-called the 5' RACE reads, yielding one record per CDR3 amino acid sequence without DNA. This sample's table reports 500,000 to 700,000 distinct CDR3 sequences. Source material: blood T cells: a sorted CD56 or NKG2C T cell subset, CD4+ or CD8+ T cells, or bulk PBMC T cells (not recorded which). Receptors originate from a man aged 18-30 years in good health.

The chain carries TRBV5-1 and TRBJ2-4; TCRdb's D call, TRBD1, is unchecked because there is no DNA. CDR1 is SGHRS, CDR2 YFSETQ, per germline. The CDR3 consists of 18 residues. Here the CDR3 reads CASSLPQGQGLAKNIQYF.

This rearrangement joins TRBV2 to TRBJ2-3; the TCRdb call, TRBD1, lacks DNA for checking. Germline lookup yields CDR1 SNHLY and CDR2 FYNNEI. The CDR3 is 15 residues long. CDR3 in amino acids: CARTHRETQPDTQYF. Full variable domain (outside the CDR3, taken from reference TRBV2 and TRBJ2-3): EPEVTQTPSHQVTQMGQEVILRCVPISNHLYFYWYRQILGQKVEFLVSFYNNEISEKSEIFDDQFSVERPDGSNFTLKIRSTKLEDSAMYFCARTHRETQPDTQYFGPGTRLTVL.

The chain carries TRBV20-1 and TRBJ1-2; TCRdb returns TRBD1, unconfirmable since there is no DNA. CDR1 DFQATT and CDR2 SNEGSKA come from the germline V gene (reference sequence). The CDR3 has 13 residues. This chain's CDR3 is CSASGGQGYGYTF.

CDR3: CASSLGLAGASDEQFF. The chain joins TRBV12-3 or TRBV12-4 to TRBJ2-1; TCRdb proposes TRBD2, but this gene call is untestable without DNA. This CDR3 spans 16 amino acids.

The chain carries TRBV19 and TRBJ2-7; TCRdb lists TRBD1, though no DNA is available to test this call. CDR3 size: 15 residues. The germline V gene encodes CDR1 LNHDA and CDR2 SQIVND (reference sequence). The CDR3 reads CASSGGQENSYEQYF.

V and J are TRBV7-8 and TRBJ2-2; TCRdb's D call of TRBD1 is untestable without DNA. In germline, CDR1 is SGHVS, CDR2 FQNEAQ. The CDR3 is 16 amino acids. CDR3 amino acids: CASSLRQGIDAGELFF.

The chain uses TRBV29-1 and TRBJ2-1; TCRdb selects TRBD2, and the lack of DNA leaves this call unchecked. The CDR3 runs to 19 residues. Germline V lookup: CDR1 SQVTM, CDR2 ANQGSEA. The CDR3 reads CSVEAWGLAGVGSYNEQFF.

The rearrangement links TRBV15 to TRBJ2-1. CDR1 is LNHNV, CDR2 YYDKDF, per germline (reference sequence). The length of the CDR3 is 13 residues. The CDR3 here is CATRGSAYNEQFF.

The gene calls are TRBV9 and TRBJ2-7; the TCRdb D gene call, TRBD1, has no DNA to confirm it. CDR1 and CDR2 from the germline V gene are SGDLS and YYNGEE. The CDR3 contains 14 residues. The CDR3 protein is CASSPGTGKNEQYF.

The chain couples TRBV20-1 to TRBJ1-1. This CDR3 is built from 13 residues. Per the germline V gene, CDR1 is DFQATT and CDR2 is SNEGSKA (reference sequence). CDR3 loop: CSATAHRNTEAFF.

V gene TRBV12-3 or TRBV12-4 combines with J gene TRBJ1-2; the D gene TCRdb calls, TRBD1, cannot be checked with no DNA. The CDR3 runs to 12 residues. The CDR3 protein is CASSSGARGYTF.

This sequence joins TRBV11-2 and TRBJ2-1; as DNA is missing, the TRBD1 call by TCRdb cannot be tested. Germline V gene sequence: CDR1 SGHAT, CDR2 FQNNGV. The CDR3 contains 15 residues. This chain's CDR3 is CASSPGRGTYNEQFF.

The gene calls are TRBV5-1 and TRBJ2-5; TCRdb designates TRBD1, a call that cannot be tested without DNA. The CDR3 consists of 15 residues. Per germline, CDR1 SGHRS and CDR2 YFSETQ. The chain's CDR3 is CASSVQNRVRETQYF.

This chain uses TRBV7-9 with TRBJ2-1; as DNA is missing, the TRBD1 call by TCRdb cannot be tested. This CDR3 region has 16 residues. Germline V gene sequence: CDR1 SEHNR, CDR2 FQNEAQ (reference sequence). CDR3: CASSLLGLTRGNEQFF. Supplemented by reference TRBV7-9 and TRBJ2-1, the full variable domain reads DTGVSQNPRHKITKRGQNVTFRCDPISEHNRLYWYRQTLGQGPEFLTYFQNEAQLEKSRLLSDRFSAERPKGSFSTLEIQRTEQGDSAMYLCASSLLGLTRGNEQFFGPGTRLTVL.

The J gene is TRBJ2-1, the V gene TRBV24-1; TCRdb's D call of TRBD1 is untestable without DNA. There are 18 residues in the CDR3. Germline CDR1 reads KGHDR; CDR2 reads SFDVKD. CDR3 residues: CATSGARDGTGSYNEQFF.